This TCR beta chain originates from a study of neurological immune-mediated disorders. General observations from the study: Healthy controls had more TCR clonal expansion than multiple sclerosis, which showed the least, whereas HTLV-1-associated myelopathy showed the most.

As for the cDNA, it was generated by 5'RACE with 10-nucleotide random UMIs. Each sequencing run yielded over 200 million TCR-beta sequences from 15-18 subjects. TCRdb analysed the 5' RACE reads with MiXCR anew, one entry per CDR3 protein. Here the sample spans 20,000 or so distinct CDR3 sequences, over 10% being singletons. CDR1 and CDR2 from the germline V gene are LGHDT and YNNKEL (reference sequence). CDR3 size: 15 residues. The V and J ends lost 2 bases and 5 bases, in that order; junction bases with no gene match: 4. This clonotype came up many times. As yet, its antigen is unknown. Source material: PBMCs. This chain joins TRBV3-1 and TRBJ2-5, with TRBD2 identical over 11 bases. This sequence was found in a woman between 40 and 55 years old with HTLV-1-associated myelopathy (HAM/TSP). The CDR3 here is CASSQKLAGVETQYF. As DNA, the CDR3 is TGTGCCAGCAGCCAAAAACTAGCGGGGGTCGAGACCCAGTACTTC.